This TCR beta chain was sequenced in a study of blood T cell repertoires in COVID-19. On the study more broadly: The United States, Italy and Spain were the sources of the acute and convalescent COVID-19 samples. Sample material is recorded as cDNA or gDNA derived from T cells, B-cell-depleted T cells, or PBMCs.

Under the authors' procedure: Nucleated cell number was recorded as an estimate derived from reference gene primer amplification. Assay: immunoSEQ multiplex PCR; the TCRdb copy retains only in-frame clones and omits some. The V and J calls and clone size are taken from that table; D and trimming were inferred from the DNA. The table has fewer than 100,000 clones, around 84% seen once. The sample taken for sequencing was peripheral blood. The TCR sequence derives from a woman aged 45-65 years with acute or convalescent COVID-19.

CDR3 DNA: TGTGCCAGCAGCTTAGTGGGCGGGAGAAGATCCTACGAGCAGTACTTC. Protein product: CASSLVGGRRSYEQYF. This chain connects TRBV7-9 to TRBJ2-7, with 7 bases identical to TRBD2. V shed 1 base, J shed 1 base, and the junction held 7 bases outside the gene matches. Germline lookup yields CDR1 SEHNR and CDR2 FQNEAQ (reference sequence). The CDR3 is 16 amino acids.